One and the same sample provided the 9 T cell receptor beta chains below, sequenced in a study of molecular identifiers for immune sequencing clone quantification. TCRdb passed the PCR reads through MiXCR, listing each CDR3 protein once. The sample has about 60,000 distinct CDR3 sequences, around 19% seen once. The specimen was naive CD8+ T cells from blood, with Jurkat cell RNA spiked in. Subset here: FACS-sorted CD8+CD4-CCR7+CD45RA+ naive T cells. These receptors all come from a human donor in good health. Some libraries in this study had Jurkat cell RNA spiked in.

This clonotype was seen a handful of times. The CDR3 protein is CANVVPDQETQYF. For the CDR3, the DNA is TGTGCCAACGTTGTCCCGGACCAAGAGACCCAGTACTTC. The chain combines TRBV2 with TRBJ2-5; unclear D gene. Germline V gives CDR1 SNHLY, CDR2 FYNNEI. V was cut by 10 bases and J by 0 bases, with 12 bases left in between. The CDR3 is 13 amino acids.

The V call is TRBV20-1, the J call TRBJ2-7, with 7 bases lining up with TRBD2. This CDR3 comprises 14 residues. Germline CDR1 DFQATT, CDR2 SNEGSKA (reference sequence). CDR3 loop: CTTKRGGTVYEQYF. CDR3 sequence (DNA): TGCACCACCAAACGCGGGGGAACTGTCTACGAGCAGTACTTC.

This clonotype was recorded many times. The chain recombines TRBV7-2 with TRBJ2-1; 15 positions agree with TRBD2. The V segment lost 3 bases and the J segment 1 base; nucleotides outside the gene matches: 7. The CDR3 loop spans 19 amino acids. Per the germline V gene, CDR1 is SGHTA and CDR2 is FQGNSA. CDR3 loop: CASSLGTSGRTRSYNEQFF. The CDR3 DNA sequence: TGTGCCAGCAGCTTGGGGACTAGCGGGAGGACTAGATCCTACAATGAGCAGTTCTTC.

Comments on this clonotype: A much larger clone differs by one base, so this may be a read error. This rearrangement joins TRBV6-7 to TRBJ2-2; 7 bases are shared with TRBD1. TRBV6-7 carries the ORF label, with uncertain function. The length of the CDR3 is 16 residues. CDR3 nucleotides: TGTGCCAGCAGTCGCCGGGACAGTCTTTGCACCGGGGAGCAGTTTTTT. It specifies CASSRRDSLCTGEQFF.

Points on this clonotype: This may arise from a read error, as a much more abundant clone is one base away. CDR3 residues: CAWLSGGEAKNIQYF. CDR3 in DNA: TGTGCCTGGCTCTCAGGTGGTGAGGCCAAAAACATTCAGTACTTC. V and J are TRBV30 and TRBJ2-4, with D unclear. Germline CDR1 reads GTSNPN; CDR2 reads SVGIG (reference sequence). The ends were cut back, 5 bases at V and 1 base at J, with 15 bases in the middle. This CDR3 spans 15 amino acids.

The V and J genes are TRBV7-8 and TRBJ1-2, with D uncertain. Germline-derived CDR1 and CDR2 are SGHVS and FQNEAQ. CDR3 length: 12 residues. V was shortened by 1 base and J by 8 bases, with 8 bases between the two germline ends. The CDR3 DNA reads TGTGCCAGCAGCTTAGATAGACTCGGCTACACCTTC. It is translated as CASSLDRLGYTF.

This clonotype showed up just a few times. V gene TRBV5-4 combines with J gene TRBJ2-1; TRBD2 matches at 12 bases. The CDR3 consists of 20 residues. After removal of 4 bases from V and 1 base from J, the junction contained 15 bases not matched to a gene. The germline CDR1 and CDR2 sequences are SGHNT and YYREEE (reference sequence). CDR3 amino acids: CASSGVTTSGSWASYNEQFF. The CDR3 DNA is TGTGCCAGCAGCGGGGTCACGACTAGCGGGAGCTGGGCATCCTACAATGAGCAGTTCTTC.

This clonotype was seen many times. CDR3 nucleotides: TGTGCCAGCAGCTTCCCGGGACAGGGAAGGCCCCTCCACTTT. Its protein product is CASSFPGQGRPLHF. This chain links TRBV4-2 with TRBJ1-6; TRBD1 matches 9 bases. With 5 bases clipped from V and 13 bases from J, the junction kept 9 bases outside the gene matches. The CDR3 spans 14 residues. Germline V gives CDR1 LGHNA, CDR2 YNFKEQ.

Concerning this clonotype itself: A read error may explain this, as a much larger clone is one base away. V usage is TRBV7-6 and J usage is TRBJ2-1; a possible D gene is TRBD2 (6 bases). The CDR3 sequence is 15 residues long. Germline V gene data show CDR1 as SGHVS and CDR2 as FNYEAQ. CDR3 in amino acids: CANSNLRDSGNEQFF. The DNA of the CDR3 is TGTGCCAACAGCAACCTCCGGGACTCCGGGAATGAGCAGTTCTTC.